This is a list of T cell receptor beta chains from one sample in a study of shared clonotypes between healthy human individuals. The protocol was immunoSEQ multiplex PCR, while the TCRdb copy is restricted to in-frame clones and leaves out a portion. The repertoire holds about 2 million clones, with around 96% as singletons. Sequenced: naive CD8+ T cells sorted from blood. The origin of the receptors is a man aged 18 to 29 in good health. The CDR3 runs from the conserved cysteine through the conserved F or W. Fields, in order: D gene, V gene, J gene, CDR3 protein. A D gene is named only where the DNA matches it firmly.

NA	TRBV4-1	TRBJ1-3	CASSQVKDSGNTIYF
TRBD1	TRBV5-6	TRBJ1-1	CASSADETGATEAFF
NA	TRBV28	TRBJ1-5	CASSVEGRANQPQHF
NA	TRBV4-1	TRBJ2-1	CASSQIGGNEQFF
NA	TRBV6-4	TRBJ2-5	CASKRHRNTQYF
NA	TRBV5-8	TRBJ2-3	CASTPSRPTAREGGDTQYF
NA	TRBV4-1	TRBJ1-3	CASSRGLNPGNTIYF
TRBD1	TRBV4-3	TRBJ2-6	CASSQHRDRVSGANVLTF
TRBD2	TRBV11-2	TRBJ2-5	CASSDPAGGQETQYF
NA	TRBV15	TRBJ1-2	CATSHPYGTYGYTF
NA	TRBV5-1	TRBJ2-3	CASSPDWESNTDTQYF
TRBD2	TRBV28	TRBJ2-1	CASTPGGPTYNEQFF
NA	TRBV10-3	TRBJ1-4	CAISESPGLGEKLFF
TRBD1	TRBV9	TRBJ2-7	CASSPGGPYEQYF
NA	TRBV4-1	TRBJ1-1	CASSLTGFLEAFF
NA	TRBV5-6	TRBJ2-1	CASSLRFSNLDEQFF
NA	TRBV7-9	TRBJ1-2	CASSLRQGTNYGYTF
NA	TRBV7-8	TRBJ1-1	CASKNTVNTEAFF
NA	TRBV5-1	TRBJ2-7	CASSLAGDEQYF
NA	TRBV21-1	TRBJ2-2	CASSKSRGENTGELFF
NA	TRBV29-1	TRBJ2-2	CSVATTGELFF
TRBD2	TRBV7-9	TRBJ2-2	CASSSLGGSEVGELFF
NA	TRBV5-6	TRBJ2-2	CASSLAGGTNTGELFF
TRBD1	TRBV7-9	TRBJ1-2	CASSYGTGVYGYTF
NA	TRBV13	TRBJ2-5	CASSHSGSQETQYF
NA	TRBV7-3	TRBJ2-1	CASSKDSYNEQFF